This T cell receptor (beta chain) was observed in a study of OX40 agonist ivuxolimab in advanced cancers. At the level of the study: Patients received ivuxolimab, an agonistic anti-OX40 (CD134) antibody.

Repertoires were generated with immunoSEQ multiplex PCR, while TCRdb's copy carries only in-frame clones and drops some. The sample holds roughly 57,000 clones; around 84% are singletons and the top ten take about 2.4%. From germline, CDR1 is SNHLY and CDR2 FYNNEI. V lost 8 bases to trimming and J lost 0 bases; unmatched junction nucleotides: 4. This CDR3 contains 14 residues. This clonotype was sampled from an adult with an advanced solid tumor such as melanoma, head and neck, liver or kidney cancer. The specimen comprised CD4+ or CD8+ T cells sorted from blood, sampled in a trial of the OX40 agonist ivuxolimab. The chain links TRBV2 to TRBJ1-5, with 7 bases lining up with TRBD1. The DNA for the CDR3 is TGTGCCAGCGGACAGGCTGATAGCAATCAGCCCCAGCATTTT. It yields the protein CASGQADSNQPQHF.